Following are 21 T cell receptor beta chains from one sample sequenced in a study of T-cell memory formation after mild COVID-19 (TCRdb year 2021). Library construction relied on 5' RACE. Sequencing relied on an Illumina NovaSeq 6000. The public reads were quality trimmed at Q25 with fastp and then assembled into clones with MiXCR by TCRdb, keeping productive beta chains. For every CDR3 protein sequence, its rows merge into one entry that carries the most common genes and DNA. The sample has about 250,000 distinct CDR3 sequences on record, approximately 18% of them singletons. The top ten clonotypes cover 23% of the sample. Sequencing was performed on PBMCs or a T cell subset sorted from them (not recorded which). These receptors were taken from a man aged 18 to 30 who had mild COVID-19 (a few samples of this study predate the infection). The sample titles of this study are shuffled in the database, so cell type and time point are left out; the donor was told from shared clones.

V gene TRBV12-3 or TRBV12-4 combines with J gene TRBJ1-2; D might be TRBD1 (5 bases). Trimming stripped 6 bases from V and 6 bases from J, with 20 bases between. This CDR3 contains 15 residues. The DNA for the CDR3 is TGTGCCAGCAGCCCAGCGGGGGGTCGGGCGCATGGCTACACCTTC. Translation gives CASSPAGGRAHGYTF.

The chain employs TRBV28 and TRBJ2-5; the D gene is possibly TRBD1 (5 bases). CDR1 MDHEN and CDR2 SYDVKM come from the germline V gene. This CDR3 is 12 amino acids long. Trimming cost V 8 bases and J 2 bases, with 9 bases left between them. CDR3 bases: TGTGCCAGCCGAAGACAGCAAGAGACCCAGTACTTC. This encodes CASRRQQETQYF.

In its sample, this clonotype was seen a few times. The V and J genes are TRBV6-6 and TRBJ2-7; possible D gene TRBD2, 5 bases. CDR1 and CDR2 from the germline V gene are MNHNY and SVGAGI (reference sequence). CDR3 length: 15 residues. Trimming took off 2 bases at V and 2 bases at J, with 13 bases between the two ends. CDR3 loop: CASSYSGPSTYEQYV. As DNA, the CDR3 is TGTGCCAGCAGTTACAGCGGCCCGTCGACCTACGAGCAGTACGTC.

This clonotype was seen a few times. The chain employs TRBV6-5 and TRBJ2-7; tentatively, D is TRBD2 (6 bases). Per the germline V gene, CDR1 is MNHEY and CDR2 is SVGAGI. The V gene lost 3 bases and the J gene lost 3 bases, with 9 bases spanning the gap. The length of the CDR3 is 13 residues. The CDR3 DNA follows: TGTGCCAGCAGTTATGCGGAGGGCTACGAGCAGTACGTC. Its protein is CASSYAEGYEQYV.

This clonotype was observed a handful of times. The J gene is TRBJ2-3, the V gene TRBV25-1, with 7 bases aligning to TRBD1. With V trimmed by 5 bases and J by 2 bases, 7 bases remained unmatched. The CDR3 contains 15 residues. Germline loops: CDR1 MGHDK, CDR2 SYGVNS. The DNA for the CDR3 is TGTGCCAGCAGTACTCAGGGGGTATCCACAGATACGCAGTATTTT. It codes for CASSTQGVSTDTQYF.

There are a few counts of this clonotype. The CDR3 spells CSGTTRDRVYSAEAFF. The DNA of the CDR3 is TGCAGCGGCACCACCCGGGACAGGGTATACAGCGCTGAAGCTTTCTTT. The chain links TRBV29-1 to TRBJ1-1; 9 nucleotides match TRBD1. The germline CDR1 and CDR2 sequences are SQVTM and ANQGSEA. The ends lost 7 bases at V and 6 bases at J; junction bases unmatched: 18. The CDR3 has 16 amino acids.

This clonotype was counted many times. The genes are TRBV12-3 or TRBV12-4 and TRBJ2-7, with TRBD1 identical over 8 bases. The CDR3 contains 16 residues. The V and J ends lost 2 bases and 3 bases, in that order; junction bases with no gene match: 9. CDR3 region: CASSLRGLTGGYEQYF. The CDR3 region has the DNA TGTGCCAGCAGTTTACGCGGGTTAACAGGGGGCTACGAGCAGTACTTC.

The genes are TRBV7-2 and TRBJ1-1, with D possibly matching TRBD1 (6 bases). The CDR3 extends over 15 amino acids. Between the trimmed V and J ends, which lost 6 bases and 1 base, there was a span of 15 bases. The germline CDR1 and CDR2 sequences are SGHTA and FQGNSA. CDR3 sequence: CASSFTGTRNTEAFF. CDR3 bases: TGTGCCAGCAGTTTCACCGGGACAAGGAACACTGAAGCTTTCTTT. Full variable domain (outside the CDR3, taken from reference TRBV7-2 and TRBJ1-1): GAGVSQSPSNKVTEKGKDVELRCDPISGHTALYWYRQSLGQGLEFLIYFQGNSAPDKSGLPSDRFSAERTGGSVSTLTIQRTQQEDSAVYLCASSFTGTRNTEAFFGQGTRLTVV.

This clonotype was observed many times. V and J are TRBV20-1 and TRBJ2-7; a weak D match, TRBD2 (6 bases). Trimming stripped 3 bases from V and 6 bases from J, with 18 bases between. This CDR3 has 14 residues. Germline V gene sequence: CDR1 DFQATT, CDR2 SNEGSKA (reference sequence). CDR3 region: CSASFGGGQGEQYF. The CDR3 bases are TGCAGTGCTAGTTTTGGGGGAGGTCAGGGCGAGCAGTACTTC.

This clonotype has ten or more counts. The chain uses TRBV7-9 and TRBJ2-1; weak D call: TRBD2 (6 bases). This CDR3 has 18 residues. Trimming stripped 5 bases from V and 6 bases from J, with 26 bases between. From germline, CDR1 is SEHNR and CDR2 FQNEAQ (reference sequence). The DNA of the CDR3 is TGTGCCAGCAGCGGTGTCGTTCAGGCAGGGAGGATACCCAATGAGCAGTTCTTC. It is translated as CASSGVVQAGRIPNEQFF.

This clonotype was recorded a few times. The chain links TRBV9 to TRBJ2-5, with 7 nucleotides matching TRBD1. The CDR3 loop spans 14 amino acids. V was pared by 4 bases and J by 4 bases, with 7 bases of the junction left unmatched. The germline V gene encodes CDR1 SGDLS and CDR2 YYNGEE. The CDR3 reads CASSLMTGPETQYF. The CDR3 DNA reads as TGTGCCAGCAGCTTAATGACAGGGCCAGAGACCCAGTACTTC. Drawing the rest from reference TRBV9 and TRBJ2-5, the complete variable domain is DSGVTQTPKHLITATGQRVTLRCSPRSGDLSVYWYQQSLDQGLQFLIQYYNGEERAKGNILERFSAQQFPDLHSELNLSSLELGDSALYFCASSLMTGPETQYFGPGTRLLVL.

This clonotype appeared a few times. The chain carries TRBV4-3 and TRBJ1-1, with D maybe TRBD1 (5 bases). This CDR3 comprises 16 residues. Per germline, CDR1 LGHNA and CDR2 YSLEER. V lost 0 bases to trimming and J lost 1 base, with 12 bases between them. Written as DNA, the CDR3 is TGCGCCAGCAGCCAAGATCTATCCCAGGGGAACACTGAAGCTTTCTTT. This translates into CASSQDLSQGNTEAFF.

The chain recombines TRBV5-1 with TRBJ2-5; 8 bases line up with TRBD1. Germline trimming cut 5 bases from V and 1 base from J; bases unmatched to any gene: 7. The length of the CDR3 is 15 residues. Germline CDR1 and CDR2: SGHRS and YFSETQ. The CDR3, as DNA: TGCGCCAGCAGAGTAGGGACAGGCCCCCAAGAGACCCAGTACTTC. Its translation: CASRVGTGPQETQYF.

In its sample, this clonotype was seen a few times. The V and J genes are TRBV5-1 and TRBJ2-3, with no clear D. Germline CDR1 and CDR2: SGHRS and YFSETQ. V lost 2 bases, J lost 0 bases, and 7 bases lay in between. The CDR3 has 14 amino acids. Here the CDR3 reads CASSFSRSTDTQYF. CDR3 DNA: TGCGCCAGCAGCTTTAGCCGAAGCACAGATACGCAGTATTTT.

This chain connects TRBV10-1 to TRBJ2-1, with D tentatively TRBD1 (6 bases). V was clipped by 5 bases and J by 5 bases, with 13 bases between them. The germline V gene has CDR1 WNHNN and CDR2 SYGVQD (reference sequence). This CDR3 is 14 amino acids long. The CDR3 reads CASSPAGENNEQFF. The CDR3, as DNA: TGCGCCAGCAGTCCAGCAGGGGAAAACAATGAGCAGTTCTTC.

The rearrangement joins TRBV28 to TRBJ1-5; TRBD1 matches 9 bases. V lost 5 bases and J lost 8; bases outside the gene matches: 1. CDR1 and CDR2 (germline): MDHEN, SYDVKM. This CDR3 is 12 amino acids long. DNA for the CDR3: TGTGCCAGCAGTAGGACAGGGGAGCCCCAGCATTTT. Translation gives CASSRTGEPQHF.

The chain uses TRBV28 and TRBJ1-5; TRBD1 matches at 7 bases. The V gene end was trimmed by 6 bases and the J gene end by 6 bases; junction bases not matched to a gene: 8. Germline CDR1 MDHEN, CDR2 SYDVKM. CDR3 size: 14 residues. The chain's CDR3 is CASRRDRARQPQHF. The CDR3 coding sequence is TGTGCCAGCAGGCGAGACAGGGCACGTCAGCCCCAGCATTTT.

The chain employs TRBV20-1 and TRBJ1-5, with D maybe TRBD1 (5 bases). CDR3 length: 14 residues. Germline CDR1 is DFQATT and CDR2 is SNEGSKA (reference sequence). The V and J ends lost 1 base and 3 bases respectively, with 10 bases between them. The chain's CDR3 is CSARGTTNNQPQHF. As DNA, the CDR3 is TGCAGTGCTAGAGGGACAACAAACAATCAGCCCCAGCATTTT.

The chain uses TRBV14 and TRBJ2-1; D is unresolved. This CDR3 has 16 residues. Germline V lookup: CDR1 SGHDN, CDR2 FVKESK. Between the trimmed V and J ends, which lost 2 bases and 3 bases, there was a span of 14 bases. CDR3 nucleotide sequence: TGTGCCAGCAGCCAACGACCGCGAGCCCACTACAATGAGCAGTTCTTC. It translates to CASSQRPRAHYNEQFF.

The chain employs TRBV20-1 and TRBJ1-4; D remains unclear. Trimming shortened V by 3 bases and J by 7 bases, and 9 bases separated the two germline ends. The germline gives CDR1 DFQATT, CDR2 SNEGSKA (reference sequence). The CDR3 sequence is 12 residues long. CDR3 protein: CSARPGREKLFF. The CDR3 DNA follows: TGCAGTGCTAGGCCAGGTCGTGAAAAACTGTTTTTT.

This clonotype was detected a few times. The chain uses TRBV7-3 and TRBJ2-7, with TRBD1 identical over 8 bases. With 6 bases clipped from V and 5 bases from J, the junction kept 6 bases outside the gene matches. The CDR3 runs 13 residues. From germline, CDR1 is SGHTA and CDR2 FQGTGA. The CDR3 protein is CASRAGGFHEQYF. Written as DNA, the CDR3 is TGTGCCAGCAGGGCAGGGGGCTTCCACGAGCAGTACTTC.